This T cell receptor (beta chain) was observed in a study of CD8 T cells in Susac syndrome. Study as a whole: Patients with Susac syndrome were, at the time of blood collection, therapy-naive, maintained on corticosteroids, or maintained on intravenous immunoglobulin alone.

The authors reverse transcribed roughly 0.5 to 1 ug RNA with random hexamers. In TCRdb, the immunoSEQ multiplex PCR reads were re-called with MiXCR into one record per CDR3 protein. The sample consists of about 83,000 distinct CDR3 sequences, approximately 96% of them appearing once. Sequenced input: CD8+ T cells from PBMCs. The receptor comes from a human donor with Susac syndrome.

The CDR3 bases are TGCAGTGCTAGAGGACAGGGGGCGGTTGGCTACACCTTC. Translating gives CSARGQGAVGYTF. V usage is TRBV20-1 and J usage is TRBJ1-2, with TRBD1 matching over 10 bases. V dropped 1 base and J dropped 7; count of bases not matched to a gene: 3. This CDR3 is built from 13 residues. Germline CDR1 and CDR2: DFQATT and SNEGSKA (reference sequence).